The 13 T cell receptor beta chains below were found in one sample sequenced in a study of T-cell memory formation after mild COVID-19. TCRdb re-derived calls from the 5' RACE reads in MiXCR, one entry per CDR3 protein. The table shows some 57,000 distinct CDR3 sequences, with 12% occurring only once. Sequenced: PBMCs or a T cell subset sorted from them (not recorded which). The receptors shown here come from a man aged 18 to 30 who had mild COVID-19 (a few samples of this study predate the infection). Cell type and time point are not known.

The gene calls are TRBV5-1 and TRBJ1-1; D gene unclear. Germline V gene sequence: CDR1 SGHRS, CDR2 YFSETQ. The V end was cut by 2 bases, the J end by 2 bases, with 1 base between. The CDR3 runs 11 residues. CDR3 amino acids: CASSFNTEAFF. CDR3 coding DNA: TGCGCCAGCAGCTTTAACACTGAAGCTTTCTTT. The whole variable domain, filled in from reference TRBV5-1 and TRBJ1-1, reads KAGVTQTPRYLIKTRGQQVTLSCSPISGHRSVSWYQQTPGQGLQFLFEYFSETQRNKGNFPGRFSGRQFSNSRSEMNVSTLELGDSALYLCASSFNTEAFFGQGTRLTVV.

This clonotype was seen a few times. The chain recombines TRBV28 with TRBJ2-3; 7 bases align to TRBD2. Germline-derived CDR1 and CDR2 are MDHEN and SYDVKM. After removal of 7 bases from V and 3 bases from J, the junction contained 4 bases not matched to a gene. The CDR3 has 13 residues. The DNA for the CDR3 is TGTGCCAGCAAGTGGGGGGGGACAGATACGCAGTATTTT. Translating it yields CASKWGGTDTQYF.

CDR3: CASSVSTSGPTDTQYF. DNA for the CDR3: TGTGCCAGCAGCGTAAGCACTAGCGGGCCCACAGATACGCAGTATTTT. The rearrangement joins TRBV9 to TRBJ2-3; 9 bases agree with TRBD2. Trimming removed 1 base from V and 2 bases from J; junction bases left unmatched: 5. There are 16 residues in the CDR3. In germline, CDR1 is SGDLS, CDR2 YYNGEE.

In its sample, this clonotype ranks as medium-sized (0.01 to 0.1%). This rearrangement joins TRBV12-5 to TRBJ2-4; D ambiguous. Between the trimmed V and J ends, which lost 4 bases and 0 bases, there was a span of 10 bases. CDR1 and CDR2 from the germline V gene are LGHNT and FRNRAP. The CDR3 totals 15 residues. As DNA, the CDR3 is TGTGCTAGTGGTTCCCCTACCCTAGCCAAAAACATTCAGTACTTC. Translation gives CASGSPTLAKNIQYF.

This clonotype was found many times. V and J are TRBV7-8 and TRBJ2-4, with 12 bases that match TRBD2. Germline V gene lookup returns CDR1 SGHVS and CDR2 FQNEAQ. The length of the CDR3 is 17 residues. V dropped 3 bases and J dropped 0; count of bases not matched to a gene: 3. The CDR3 spells CASSFVLAGGAKNIQYF. The CDR3 DNA reads as TGTGCCAGCAGCTTCGTACTAGCGGGGGGAGCCAAAAACATTCAGTACTTC. Based on the CDR3 plus reference TRBV7-8 and TRBJ2-4, the full variable domain is GAGVSQSPRYKVAKRGQDVALRCDPISGHVSLFWYQQALGQGPEFLTYFQNEAQLDKSGLPSDRFFAERPEGSVSTLKIQRTQQEDSAVYLCASSFVLAGGAKNIQYFGAGTRLSVL.

The sample holds a few counts of this clonotype. In DNA form, the CDR3 reads TGCGCCAGCAGGCCGGGACAGGGGGCGCGGGAGCAGTACGTC. Amino acid sequence: CASRPGQGAREQYV. V is TRBV4-1 and J is TRBJ2-7, with 12 positions matching TRBD1. The CDR3 has 14 amino acids. The V gene's germline CDR1 is MGHRA and CDR2 YSYEKL. With 6 bases clipped from V and 7 bases from J, the junction kept 7 bases outside the gene matches.

This clonotype was found many times. This sequence joins TRBV18 and TRBJ2-7; D is ambiguous. Trimming removed 0 bases from V and 6 bases from J, with 9 bases in between. Germline V gene data show CDR1 as KGHSH and CDR2 as LQKENI. The CDR3 has 13 amino acids. CDR3 sequence: CASSPPSDIEQYF. In nucleotides, the CDR3 is TGTGCCAGCTCACCACCGAGTGACATCGAGCAGTACTTC.

The rearrangement links TRBV7-6 to TRBJ2-7, with D tentatively TRBD1 (6 bases). The CDR3 runs 13 residues. V shed 4 bases and J shed 0 bases, with 7 bases lying between them. In germline, CDR1 is SGHVS, CDR2 FNYEAQ. The CDR3 DNA reads as TGTGCCAGCAGCTCACAGGGCTCCTACGAGCAGTACTTC. Its translation is CASSSQGSYEQYF. The whole variable domain, remainder taken from reference TRBV7-6 and TRBJ2-7, is GAGVSQSPRYKVTKRGQDVALRCDPISGHVSLYWYRQALGQGPEFLTYFNYEAQQDKSGLPNDRFSAERPEGSISTLTIQRTEQRDSAMYRCASSSQGSYEQYFGPGTRLTVT.

The J gene is TRBJ1-1, the V gene TRBV29-1; tentatively, D is TRBD1 (6 bases). The germline V and J ends were trimmed by 3 bases and 5 bases, with 19 bases remaining between them. This CDR3 has 15 residues. Per the germline V gene, CDR1 is SQVTM and CDR2 is ANQGSEA. CDR3 in amino acids: CSVEWGRGGWTEAFF. The CDR3 DNA reads TGCAGCGTTGAGTGGGGCAGGGGAGGTTGGACTGAAGCTTTCTTT.

In its sample, this clonotype was seen a few times. V gene TRBV19 combines with J gene TRBJ2-1, with 8 bases lining up with TRBD2. The CDR3 is 12 residues long. Germline V gene data show CDR1 as LNHDA and CDR2 as SQIVND (reference sequence). V shed 4 bases and J 13 bases; nucleotides not matched to a gene: 6. The chain's CDR3 is CASSTSGGQQFF. The CDR3 nucleotides are TGTGCCAGTAGTACATCGGGGGGGCAACAGTTCTTC.

The J gene is TRBJ2-3, the V gene TRBV6-6; D is ambiguous. Between the trimmed V and J ends, which lost 6 bases and 4 bases, there was a span of 14 bases. CDR3 length: 14 residues. The germline V gene has CDR1 MNHNY and CDR2 SVGAGI (reference sequence). The CDR3 sequence is CASRAERASDTQYF. CDR3 in DNA: TGTGCCAGCAGGGCGGAAAGGGCCTCAGATACGCAGTATTTT.

This clonotype was counted a few times. This chain links TRBV29-1 with TRBJ1-1, with TRBD1 matching 7 bases. Losses at the gene ends were 7 bases for V and 1 base for J; bases not matched to a gene: 3. The length of the CDR3 is 12 residues. Germline CDR1 and CDR2: SQVTM and ANQGSEA. The CDR3 sequence: CSGWTGNTEAFF. As DNA, the CDR3 is TGCAGCGGTTGGACAGGGAACACTGAAGCTTTCTTT.

This clonotype came up a few times. The chain recombines TRBV7-2 with TRBJ1-1; 7 bases line up with TRBD1. V was pared by 4 bases and J by 1 base, with 3 bases of the junction left unmatched. The germline V gene has CDR1 SGHTA and CDR2 FQGNSA. This CDR3 contains 14 residues. The CDR3 sequence is CASSYRDRNTEAFF. In nucleotides, the CDR3 is TGTGCCAGCAGCTACAGGGACAGGAACACTGAAGCTTTCTTT.